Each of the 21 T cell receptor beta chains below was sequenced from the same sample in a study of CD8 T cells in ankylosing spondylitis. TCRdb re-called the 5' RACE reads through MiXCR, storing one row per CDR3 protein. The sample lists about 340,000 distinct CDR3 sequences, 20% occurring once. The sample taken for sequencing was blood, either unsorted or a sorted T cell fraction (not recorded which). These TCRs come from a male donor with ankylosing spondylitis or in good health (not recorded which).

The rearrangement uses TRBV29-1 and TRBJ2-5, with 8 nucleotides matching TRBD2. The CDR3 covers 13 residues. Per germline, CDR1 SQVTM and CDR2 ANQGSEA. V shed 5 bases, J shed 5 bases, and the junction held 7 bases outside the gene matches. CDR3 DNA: TGCAGCGTTATCGCGGGGGGCTTGGAGACCCAGTACTTC. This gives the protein CSVIAGGLETQYF.

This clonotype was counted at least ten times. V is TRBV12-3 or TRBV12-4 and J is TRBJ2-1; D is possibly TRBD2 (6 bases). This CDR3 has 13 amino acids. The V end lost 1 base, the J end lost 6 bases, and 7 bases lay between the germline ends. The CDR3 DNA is TGTGCCAGCAGTTTAGGGCGGGGCAATGAGCAGTTCTTC. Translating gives CASSLGRGNEQFF.

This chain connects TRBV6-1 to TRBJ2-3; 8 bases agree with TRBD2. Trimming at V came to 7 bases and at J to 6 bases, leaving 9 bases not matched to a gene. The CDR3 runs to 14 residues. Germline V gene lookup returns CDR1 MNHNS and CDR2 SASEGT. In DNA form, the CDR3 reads TGTGCCAGCATATCCGGGACTAGGAAGGATACGCAGTATTTT. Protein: CASISGTRKDTQYF.

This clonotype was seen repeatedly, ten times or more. The CDR3 DNA sequence: TGTGCCAGCAGCTTCCTCCTCGGAGGGGGATCTGAAGCTTTCTTT. This gives the protein CASSFLLGGGSEAFF. The gene calls are TRBV12-3 or TRBV12-4 and TRBJ1-1; the D gene is possibly TRBD1 (6 bases). Trimming left V 6 bases short and J 6 bases short, with 20 bases between. The CDR3 runs to 15 residues.

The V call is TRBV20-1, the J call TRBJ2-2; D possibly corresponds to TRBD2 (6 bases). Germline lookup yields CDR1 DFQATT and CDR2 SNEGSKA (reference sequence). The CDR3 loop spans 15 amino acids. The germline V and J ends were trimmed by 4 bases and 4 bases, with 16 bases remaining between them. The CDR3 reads CSATQEGSSTGELFF. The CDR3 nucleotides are TGCAGTGCTACCCAGGAGGGGTCGAGCACCGGGGAGCTGTTTTTT.

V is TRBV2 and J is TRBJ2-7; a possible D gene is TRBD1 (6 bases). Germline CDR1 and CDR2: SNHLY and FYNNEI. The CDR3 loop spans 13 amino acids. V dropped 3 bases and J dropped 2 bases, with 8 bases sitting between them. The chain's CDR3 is CASSDWGPYEQYF. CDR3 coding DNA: TGTGCCAGCAGTGATTGGGGGCCCTACGAGCAGTACTTC.

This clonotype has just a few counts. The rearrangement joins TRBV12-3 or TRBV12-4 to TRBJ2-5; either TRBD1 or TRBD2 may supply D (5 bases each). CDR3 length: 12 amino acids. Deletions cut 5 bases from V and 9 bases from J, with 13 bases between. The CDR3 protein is CASSIRLGAQYF. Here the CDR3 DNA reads TGTGCCAGCAGTATCCGGTTGGGGGCCCAGTACTTC.

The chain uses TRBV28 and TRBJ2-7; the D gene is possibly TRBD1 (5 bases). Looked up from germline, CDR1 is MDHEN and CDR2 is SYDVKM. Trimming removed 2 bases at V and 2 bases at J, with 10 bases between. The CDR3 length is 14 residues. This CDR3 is CASSLGAPPYEQYF. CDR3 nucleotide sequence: TGTGCCAGCAGTTTAGGGGCCCCGCCCTACGAGCAGTACTTC.

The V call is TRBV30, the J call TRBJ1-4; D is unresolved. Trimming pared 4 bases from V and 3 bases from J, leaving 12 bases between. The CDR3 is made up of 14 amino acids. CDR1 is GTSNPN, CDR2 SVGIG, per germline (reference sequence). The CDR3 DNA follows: TGTGCCTGGAAGTGGGGAATCGCTAATGAAAAACTGTTTTTT. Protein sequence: CAWKWGIANEKLFF.

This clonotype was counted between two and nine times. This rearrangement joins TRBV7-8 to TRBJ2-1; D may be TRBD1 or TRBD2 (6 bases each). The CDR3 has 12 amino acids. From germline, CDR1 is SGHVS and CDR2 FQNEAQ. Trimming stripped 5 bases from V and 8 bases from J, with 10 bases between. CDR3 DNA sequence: TGTGCCAGCAGCGAGGGGGGAGATGAGCAGTTCTTC. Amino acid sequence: CASSEGGDEQFF.

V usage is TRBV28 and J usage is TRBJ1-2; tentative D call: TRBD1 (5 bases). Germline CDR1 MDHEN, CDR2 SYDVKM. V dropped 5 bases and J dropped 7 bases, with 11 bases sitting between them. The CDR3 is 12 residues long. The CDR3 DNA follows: TGTGCCAGCAGTACTCAGGGTGCTGGCTACACCTTC. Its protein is CASSTQGAGYTF.

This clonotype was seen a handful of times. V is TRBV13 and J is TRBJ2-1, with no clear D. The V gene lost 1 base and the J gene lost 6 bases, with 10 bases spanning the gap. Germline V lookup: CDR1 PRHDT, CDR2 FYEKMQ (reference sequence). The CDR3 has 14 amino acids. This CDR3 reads CASSLAGPGNEQFF. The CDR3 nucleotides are TGTGCCAGCAGCTTAGCTGGGCCAGGCAATGAGCAGTTCTTC. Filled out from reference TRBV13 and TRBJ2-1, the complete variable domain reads AAGVIQSPRHLIKEKRETATLKCYPIPRHDTVYWYQQGPGQDPQFLISFYEKMQSDKGSIPDRFSAQQFSDYHSELNMSSLELGDSALYFCASSLAGPGNEQFFGPGTRLTVL.

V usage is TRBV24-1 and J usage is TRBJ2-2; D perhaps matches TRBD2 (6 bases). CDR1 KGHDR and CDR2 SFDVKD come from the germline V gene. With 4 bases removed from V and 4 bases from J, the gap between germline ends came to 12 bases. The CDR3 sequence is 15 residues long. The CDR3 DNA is TGTGCCACCAGTGAGGAGGGGTTTGTCACCGGGGAGCTGTTTTTT. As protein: CATSEEGFVTGELFF.

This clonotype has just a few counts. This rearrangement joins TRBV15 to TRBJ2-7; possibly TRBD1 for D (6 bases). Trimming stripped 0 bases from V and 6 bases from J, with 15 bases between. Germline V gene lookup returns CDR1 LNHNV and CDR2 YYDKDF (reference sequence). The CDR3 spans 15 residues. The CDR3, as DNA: TGTGCCACCAGCAGAGATTGGCCTACAGGGTTCGAGCAGTACTTC. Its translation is CATSRDWPTGFEQYF.

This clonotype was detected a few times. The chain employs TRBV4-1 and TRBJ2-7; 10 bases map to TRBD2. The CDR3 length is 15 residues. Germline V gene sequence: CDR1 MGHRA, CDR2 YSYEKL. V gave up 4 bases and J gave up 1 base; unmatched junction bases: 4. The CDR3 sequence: CASSPSGGGSYEQYF. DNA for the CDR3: TGCGCCAGCAGCCCGAGCGGGGGGGGTTCCTACGAGCAGTACTTC.

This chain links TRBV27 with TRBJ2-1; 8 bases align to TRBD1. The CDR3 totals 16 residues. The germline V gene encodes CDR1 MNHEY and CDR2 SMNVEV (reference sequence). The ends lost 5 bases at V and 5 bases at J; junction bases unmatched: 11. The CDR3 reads CASSLPHRDRNNEQFF. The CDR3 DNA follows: TGTGCCAGCAGTCTCCCACACCGGGACAGGAACAATGAGCAGTTCTTC.

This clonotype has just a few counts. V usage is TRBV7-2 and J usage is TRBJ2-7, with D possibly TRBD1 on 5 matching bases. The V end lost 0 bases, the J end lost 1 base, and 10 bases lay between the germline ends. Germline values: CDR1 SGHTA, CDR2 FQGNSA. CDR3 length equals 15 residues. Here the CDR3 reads CASSLAWAGSYEQYF. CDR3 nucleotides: TGTGCCAGCAGCTTAGCCTGGGCAGGGTCCTACGAGCAGTACTTC.

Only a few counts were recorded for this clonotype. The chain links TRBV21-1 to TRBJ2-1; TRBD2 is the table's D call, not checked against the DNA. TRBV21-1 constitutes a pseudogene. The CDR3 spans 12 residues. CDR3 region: CASSRTSVEQFF. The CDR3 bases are TGTGCCAGCAGTCGGACTTCTGTTGAGCAGTTCTTC.

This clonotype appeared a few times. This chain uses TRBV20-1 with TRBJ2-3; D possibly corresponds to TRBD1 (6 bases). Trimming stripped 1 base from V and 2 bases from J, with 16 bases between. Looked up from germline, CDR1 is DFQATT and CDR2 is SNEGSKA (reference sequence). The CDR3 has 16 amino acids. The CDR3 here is CSARGPVGATTDTQYF. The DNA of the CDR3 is TGCAGTGCTAGAGGGCCGGTGGGGGCCACCACAGATACGCAGTATTTT.

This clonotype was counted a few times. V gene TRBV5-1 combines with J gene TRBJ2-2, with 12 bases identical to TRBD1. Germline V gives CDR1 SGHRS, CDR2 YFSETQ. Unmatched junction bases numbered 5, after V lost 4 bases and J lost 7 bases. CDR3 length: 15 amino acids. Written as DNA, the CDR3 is TGCGCCAGCAGCGAGGGACAGGGGGCTGACGGGGAGCTGTTTTTT. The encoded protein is CASSEGQGADGELFF.

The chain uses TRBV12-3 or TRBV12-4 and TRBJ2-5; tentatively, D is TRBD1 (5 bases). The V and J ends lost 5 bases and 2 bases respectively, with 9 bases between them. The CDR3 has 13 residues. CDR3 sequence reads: CASSDREQETQYF. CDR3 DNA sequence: TGTGCCAGCAGTGACAGAGAACAAGAGACCCAGTACTTC.